Below, 5 T cell receptor beta chains from the same sample are listed, as sequenced in a study of T cell responses to AZD1222 COVID-19 vaccine. Data came from immunoSEQ multiplex PCR; TCRdb stores just in-frame clones and leaves some out. The sample includes over 85,000 clones, 94% seen only once; the top ten take around 3%. Sequenced here: peripheral blood, sampled 28 days after the second AZD1222 dose. All receptors come from an adult who received the AZD1222 COVID-19 vaccine.

The rearrangement links TRBV18 to TRBJ2-5, with 7 bases aligning to TRBD1. The CDR3 loop spans 12 amino acids. Losses at the gene ends were 1 base for V and 11 bases for J; bases not matched to a gene: 4. Germline V CDR1 and CDR2: KGHSH, LQKENI. The CDR3: CASSPLDREQYF. DNA for the CDR3: TGTGCCAGCTCACCACTTGACAGGGAACAGTACTTC.

In its sample, this clone was seen a few times. V is TRBV5-5 and J is TRBJ1-1; the D is unclear. Per the germline V gene, CDR1 is SGHKS and CDR2 is YYEKEE (reference sequence). V dropped 4 bases and J dropped 2 bases, with 9 bases sitting between them. The length of the CDR3 is 13 residues. As DNA, the CDR3 is TGTGCCAGCAGCGGGCGTGTAAACACTGAAGCTTTCTTT. Its protein is CASSGRVNTEAFF.

J is TRBJ1-2 and V is TRBV11-2, with D hard to call. Germline V CDR1 and CDR2: SGHAT, FQNNGV. The V end was cut by 5 bases, the J end by 6 bases, with 10 bases between. This CDR3 is 12 amino acids long. The CDR3 spells CASSPRTDGYTF. DNA of the CDR3: TGTGCCAGCAGCCCTAGGACGGATGGCTACACCTTC.

This chain uses TRBV5-4 with TRBJ2-5; a weak D match, TRBD1 (6 bases). CDR3 size: 14 residues. V dropped 4 bases and J dropped 5 bases, with 15 bases sitting between them. Germline V CDR1 and CDR2: SGHNT, YYREEE (reference sequence). CDR3 bases: TGTGCCAGCAGCCACGGACAGAGTTCGGAGACCCAGTACTTC. Its protein product is CASSHGQSSETQYF. The full variable domain, its missing parts supplied by reference TRBV5-4 and TRBJ2-5, is ETGVTQSPTHLIKTRGQQVTLRCSSQSGHNTVSWYQQALGQGPQFIFQYYREEENGRGNFPPRFSGLQFPNYSSELNVNALELDDSALYLCASSHGQSSETQYFGPGTRLLVL.

This chain uses TRBV7-2 with TRBJ2-7; 10 bases map to TRBD2. CDR3 length: 15 amino acids. J gave up 2 bases and V 3 bases, and 4 bases lay outside the gene matches. CDR1 SGHTA and CDR2 FQGNSA come from the germline V gene. Written as DNA, the CDR3 is TGTGCCAGCAGCTTGTGGACTAGCGGAGCCTACGAGCAGTACTTC. Translated, it gives CASSLWTSGAYEQYF.